The 3 T cell receptor beta chains given below trace back to one sample, sequenced in a study of shared clonotypes between healthy human individuals. Naive CD8 cells comprised CD45RO-negative, CCR7-positively selected cells, excluding terminally differentiated effector memory CD45RA+ cells. Assay: immunoSEQ multiplex PCR; the TCRdb copy retains only in-frame clones and omits some. The sample contains hundreds of thousands of clones, 95% to 98% of which appear only once. The material sequenced was naive CD8+ T cells sorted from blood. These receptors originate from a young man in good health.

The genes are TRBV6-5 and TRBJ2-7; no definite D call. V lost 0 bases and J lost 9, with 6 bases in between. This CDR3 contains 11 residues. Germline CDR1 reads MNHEY; CDR2 reads SVGAGI. Written as DNA, the CDR3 is TGTGCCAGCAGTTACTCTACGTGGCAGTACTTC. It yields the protein CASSYSTWQYF.

The chain carries TRBV11-2 and TRBJ2-7, with 15 bases fitting TRBD2. Trimming removed 3 bases from V and 4 bases from J; junction bases left unmatched: 10. Germline lookup yields CDR1 SGHAT and CDR2 FQNNGV. The CDR3 runs 18 residues. CDR3 DNA sequence: TGTGCCAGCAGCTTTAGAGATGGGACTAGCGGGAGGCTATACGAGCAGTACTTC. Translating it yields CASSFRDGTSGRLYEQYF.

The rearrangement links TRBV29-1 to TRBJ2-7; D may correspond to TRBD1 or TRBD2 (5 bases each). V gave up 1 base and J gave up 3 bases, with 16 bases separating them. CDR1 and CDR2 (germline): SQVTM, ANQGSEA. This CDR3 spans 15 amino acids. CDR3 nucleotides: TGCAGCGTTGAAGGCTATGGGGGAGAGGGCTACGAGCAGTACTTC. Translation gives CSVEGYGGEGYEQYF.